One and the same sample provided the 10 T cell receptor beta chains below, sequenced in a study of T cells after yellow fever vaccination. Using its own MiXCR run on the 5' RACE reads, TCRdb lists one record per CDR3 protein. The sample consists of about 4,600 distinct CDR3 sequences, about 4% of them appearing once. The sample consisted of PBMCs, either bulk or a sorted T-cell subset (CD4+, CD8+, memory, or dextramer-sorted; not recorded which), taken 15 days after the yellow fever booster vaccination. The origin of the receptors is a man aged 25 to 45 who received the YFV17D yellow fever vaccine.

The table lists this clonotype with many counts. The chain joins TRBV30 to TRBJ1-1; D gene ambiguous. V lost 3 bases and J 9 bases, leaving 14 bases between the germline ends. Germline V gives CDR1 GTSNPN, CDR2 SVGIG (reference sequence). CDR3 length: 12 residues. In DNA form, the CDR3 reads TGTGCCTGGAGAGCTTATGGGATGAAAGCTTTCTTT. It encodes CAWRAYGMKAFF.

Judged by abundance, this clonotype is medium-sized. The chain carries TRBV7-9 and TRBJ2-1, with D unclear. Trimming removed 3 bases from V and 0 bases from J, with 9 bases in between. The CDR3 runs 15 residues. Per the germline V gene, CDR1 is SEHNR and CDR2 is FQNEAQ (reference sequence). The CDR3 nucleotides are TGTGCCAGCAGCTTCATTCCAACCTCCTACAATGAGCAGTTCTTC. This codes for CASSFIPTSYNEQFF.

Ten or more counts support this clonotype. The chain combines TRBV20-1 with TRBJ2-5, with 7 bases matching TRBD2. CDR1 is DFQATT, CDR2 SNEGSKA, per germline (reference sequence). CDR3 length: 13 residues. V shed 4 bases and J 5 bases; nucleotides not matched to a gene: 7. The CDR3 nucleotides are TGCAGTGCTACGACTAGCAGGGAGGAGACCCAGTACTTC. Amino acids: CSATTSREETQYF.

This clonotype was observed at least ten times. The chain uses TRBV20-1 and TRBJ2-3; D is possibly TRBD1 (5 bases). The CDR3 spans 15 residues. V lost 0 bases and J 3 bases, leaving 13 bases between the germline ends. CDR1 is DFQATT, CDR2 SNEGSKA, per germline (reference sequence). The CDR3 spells CSARDPGSRTDTQYF. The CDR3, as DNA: TGCAGTGCTAGAGATCCAGGGTCCCGGACAGATACGCAGTATTTT.

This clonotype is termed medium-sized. The CDR3 DNA reads as TGCGCCAGCAGCTTGGTAGCGGGAGGGATCGATGAGCAGTTCTTC. It encodes CASSLVAGGIDEQFF. The V and J genes are TRBV5-1 and TRBJ2-1, with 11 bases that match TRBD2. This CDR3 is 15 amino acids long. Germline V gene lookup returns CDR1 SGHRS and CDR2 YFSETQ. V shed 0 bases, J shed 8 bases, and the junction held 4 bases outside the gene matches.

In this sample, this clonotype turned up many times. CDR3 nucleotides: TGTGCCAGCAGGGCCCCCCCGGGTCTTGAGCAGTTCTTC. Its protein is CASRAPPGLEQFF. The gene calls are TRBV27 and TRBJ2-1; D is undetermined. V lost 6 bases, J lost 9 bases, and 15 bases lay in between. CDR3 size: 13 residues. The germline V gene encodes CDR1 MNHEY and CDR2 SMNVEV (reference sequence).

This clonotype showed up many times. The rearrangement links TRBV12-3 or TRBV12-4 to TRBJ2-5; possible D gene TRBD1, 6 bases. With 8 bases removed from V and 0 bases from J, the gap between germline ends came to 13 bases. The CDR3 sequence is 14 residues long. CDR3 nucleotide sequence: TGTGCCAGCTCCCGACAGGCCCACCAAGAGACCCAGTACTTC. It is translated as CASSRQAHQETQYF.

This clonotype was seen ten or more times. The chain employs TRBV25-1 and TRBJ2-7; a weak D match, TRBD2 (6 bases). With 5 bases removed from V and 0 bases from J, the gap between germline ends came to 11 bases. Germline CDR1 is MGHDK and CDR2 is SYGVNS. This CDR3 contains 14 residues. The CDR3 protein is CASSPRGNSYEQYF. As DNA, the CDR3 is TGTGCCAGCAGTCCCCGCGGGAACTCCTACGAGCAGTACTTC.

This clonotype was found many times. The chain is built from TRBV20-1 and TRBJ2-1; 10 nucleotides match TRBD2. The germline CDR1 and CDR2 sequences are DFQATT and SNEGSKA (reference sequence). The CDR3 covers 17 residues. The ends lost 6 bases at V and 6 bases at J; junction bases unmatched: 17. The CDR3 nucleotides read TGCAGTGCCCTGGGGACTAGCGAAGGGAAAGGGGTCAATGAGCAGTTCTTC. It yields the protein CSALGTSEGKGVNEQFF.

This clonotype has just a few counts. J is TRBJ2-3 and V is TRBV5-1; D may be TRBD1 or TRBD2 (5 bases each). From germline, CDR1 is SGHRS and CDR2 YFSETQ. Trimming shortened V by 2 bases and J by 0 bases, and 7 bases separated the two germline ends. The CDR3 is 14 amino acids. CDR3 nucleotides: TGCGCCAGCAGCTTCAGGGACAGCACAGATACGCAGTATTTT. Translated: CASSFRDSTDTQYF.